The 32 T cell receptor beta chains listed next were all sequenced from one sample in a study of blood T cell repertoires in COVID-19 (dated by TCRdb to 2020 to 2021). Library generation was performed with the immunoSEQ multiplex PCR assay. The source is immuneACCESS, and TCRdb retained only in-frame sequences with V and J called. Part of the clones is not carried over; for the studies checked, unresolved V genes explain less than half of this, and the remainder is unexplained. The sample profile shows a few hundred thousand clones; roughly 89% of them were found once. Of the sample, more than 0.7% is held by the ten largest clones. Sequenced material: peripheral blood. These receptors originate from a man aged 18 to 30 with COVID-19, enrolled during active disease.

This sequence joins TRBV9 and TRBJ2-2; D may be TRBD2 (6 bases). The CDR3 consists of 18 residues. Per germline, CDR1 SGDLS and CDR2 YYNGEE. Deletions cut 0 bases from V and 3 bases from J, with 18 bases between. The CDR3 DNA follows: TGTGCCAGCAGCGTAGGATCGCGGCGGGGCGGGTACACCGGGGAGCTGTTTTTT. It specifies CASSVGSRRGGYTGELFF.

This chain links TRBV19 with TRBJ2-3; D not certain. The CDR3 has 17 amino acids. The V end was cut by 6 bases, the J end by 0 bases, with 19 bases between. CDR1 is LNHDA, CDR2 SQIVND, per germline (reference sequence). CDR3 bases: TGTGCCAGTAGCACCCTCCCCGCGGTAACTAGCACAGATACGCAGTATTTT. As protein: CASSTLPAVTSTDTQYF.

The chain recombines TRBV12-3 or TRBV12-4 with TRBJ2-7, with D unresolved. V lost 2 bases, J lost 3 bases, and 5 bases lay in between. There are 12 residues in the CDR3. The CDR3 DNA reads TGTGCCAGCAGTTTACTCGGCTACGAGCAGTACTTC. It yields the protein CASSLLGYEQYF.

CDR3 region: CASSLGQGLYEQYF. The CDR3 bases are TGTGCCAGCAGCTTGGGACAGGGACTCTACGAGCAGTACTTC. This sequence joins TRBV11-1 and TRBJ2-7, with 9 bases fitting TRBD1. The ends lost 3 bases at V and 3 bases at J; junction bases unmatched: 3. The germline CDR1 and CDR2 sequences are SGHAT and FQDESV (reference sequence). There are 14 residues in the CDR3.

The chain has TRBV25-1 and TRBJ2-5, with D perhaps TRBD1 (8 bases). The V end was cut by 4 bases, the J end by 2 bases, with 17 bases between. CDR3 length: 16 amino acids. Germline CDR1 and CDR2: MGHDK and SYGVNS. CDR3 protein: CASSANRGGVQETQYF. The CDR3 nucleotides are TGTGCCAGCAGTGCCAACAGGGGGGGGGTACAAGAGACCCAGTACTTC.

The V and J genes are TRBV27 and TRBJ2-1; 15 bases align to TRBD2. Germline V CDR1 and CDR2: MNHEY, SMNVEV (reference sequence). This CDR3 has 18 residues. Trimming at V came to 0 bases and at J to 5 bases, leaving 5 bases not matched to a gene. CDR3 sequence reads: CASSLSGLAGGRNNEQFF. The CDR3 bases are TGTGCCAGCAGTTTATCTGGACTAGCGGGGGGGCGAAACAATGAGCAGTTCTTC.

This chain links TRBV13 with TRBJ2-7, with 7 bases fitting TRBD2. This CDR3 is 15 amino acids long. The junction had 4 bases not matched to a gene; V was cut back by 0 bases and J by 2 bases. The germline CDR1 and CDR2 sequences are PRHDT and FYEKMQ (reference sequence). Here the CDR3 DNA reads TGTGCCAGCAGCTTAGGCGGGAGGCTCGCCTACGAGCAGTACTTC. Translation gives CASSLGGRLAYEQYF. The variable domain in full, with the rest retrieved from reference TRBV13 and TRBJ2-7, is AAGVIQSPRHLIKEKRETATLKCYPIPRHDTVYWYQQGPGQDPQFLISFYEKMQSDKGSIPDRFSAQQFSDYHSELNMSSLELGDSALYFCASSLGGRLAYEQYFGPGTRLTVT.

This chain links TRBV5-1 with TRBJ1-4; 9 bases align to TRBD1. This CDR3 spans 16 amino acids. Germline V CDR1 and CDR2: SGHRS, YFSETQ. The V segment lost 6 bases and the J segment 5 bases; nucleotides outside the gene matches: 11. The CDR3 nucleotides read TGCGCCAGCACCGAAGCCGGGACAGGGCCAAATGAAAAACTGTTTTTT. Amino acids: CASTEAGTGPNEKLFF.

The V call is TRBV5-6, the J call TRBJ2-1, with a tentative D call TRBD1 (6 bases). Germline loops: CDR1 SGHDT, CDR2 YYEEEE. The ends were cut back, 4 bases at V and 5 bases at J, with 16 bases in the middle. The CDR3 is made up of 15 amino acids. Here the CDR3 reads CASSTRDNDHNEQFF. CDR3 nucleotides: TGTGCCAGCAGCACCAGGGACAACGATCACAATGAGCAGTTCTTC.

The chain carries TRBV27 and TRBJ2-7; D might be TRBD1 (6 bases). The V and J ends lost 5 bases and 2 bases respectively, with 13 bases between them. Germline CDR1 and CDR2: MNHEY and SMNVEV (reference sequence). The CDR3 sequence is 14 residues long. In nucleotides, the CDR3 is TGTGCCAGCAGTCCCAGGGGCACAGCCTACGAGCAGTACTTC. This encodes CASSPRGTAYEQYF.

J is TRBJ2-1 and V is TRBV18, with a weak D call TRBD2 (5 bases). The V end lost 6 bases, the J end lost 9 bases, and 12 bases lay between the germline ends. There are 12 residues in the CDR3. Germline loops: CDR1 KGHSH, CDR2 LQKENI. The CDR3 here is CASSTSAGEQFF. CDR3 nucleotide sequence: TGTGCCAGCTCGACGTCGGCGGGTGAGCAGTTCTTC.

This chain joins TRBV11-2 and TRBJ1-6; unclear D gene. CDR3 size: 12 residues. Trimming cost V 2 bases and J 10 bases, with 6 bases left between them. Germline assignment: CDR1 SGHAT and CDR2 FQNNGV. The chain's CDR3 is CASSLFRSPLHF. The CDR3 DNA follows: TGTGCCAGCAGCTTATTTCGGTCACCCCTCCACTTT. The full variable domain, rest sourced from reference TRBV11-2 and TRBJ1-6, is EAGVAQSPRYKIIEKRQSVAFWCNPISGHATLYWYQQILGQGPKLLIQFQNNGVVDDSQLPKDRFSAERLKGVDSTLKIQPAKLEDSAVYLCASSLFRSPLHFGNGTRLTVT.

The chain joins TRBV5-1 to TRBJ2-5; 8 bases agree with TRBD1. With V trimmed by 3 bases and J by 4 bases, 5 bases remained unmatched. CDR1 and CDR2 (germline): SGHRS, YFSETQ. This CDR3 spans 14 amino acids. Here the CDR3 DNA reads TGCGCCAGCAGCTCCCCGGACAGGGTAGAGACCCAGTACTTC. This translates into CASSSPDRVETQYF.

This clone was seen a single time. The chain uses TRBV6-5 and TRBJ1-6, with D unresolved. The germline gives CDR1 MNHEY, CDR2 SVGAGI. V dropped 6 bases and J dropped 11 bases, with 17 bases sitting between them. The CDR3 totals 14 residues. In nucleotides, the CDR3 is TGTGCCAGCAGAACTAGAGAGGGCGTAACACCCCTCCACTTT. Protein sequence: CASRTREGVTPLHF.

The V call is TRBV5-4, the J call TRBJ1-2, with 9 bases that match TRBD1. CDR3 size: 13 residues. Germline V gene data show CDR1 as SGHNT and CDR2 as YYREEE (reference sequence). The trim removed 6 bases at V and 6 bases at J, leaving 6 bases unmatched. The CDR3 sequence is CASNAGTGNGYTF. CDR3 in DNA: TGTGCCAGCAACGCCGGGACAGGGAATGGCTACACCTTC. Combining the CDR3 with reference TRBV5-4 and TRBJ1-2 gives the whole variable domain ETGVTQSPTHLIKTRGQQVTLRCSSQSGHNTVSWYQQALGQGPQFIFQYYREEENGRGNFPPRFSGLQFPNYSSELNVNALELDDSALYLCASNAGTGNGYTFGSGTRLTVV.

On this clone itself: This same CDR3 is encoded by further DNA sequences in the sample. The chain couples TRBV5-4 to TRBJ1-1; 8 nucleotides line up with TRBD1. J gave up 5 bases and V 0 bases, and 3 bases lay outside the gene matches. The CDR3 spans 14 residues. The V gene's germline CDR1 is SGHNT and CDR2 YYREEE (reference sequence). The chain's CDR3 is CASSLAGGGTEAFF. The CDR3, as DNA: TGTGCCAGCAGCTTGGCAGGGGGCGGAACTGAAGCTTTCTTT.

This sequence joins TRBV4-1 and TRBJ1-1, with D unresolved. Germline CDR1 and CDR2: MGHRA and YSYEKL. The V gene lost 7 bases and the J gene lost 6 bases, with 15 bases spanning the gap. The CDR3 runs to 13 residues. This CDR3 reads CASTSIRSAEAFF. The CDR3 DNA is TGCGCCAGCACAAGTATCAGGTCGGCTGAAGCTTTCTTT.

Only one count was recorded for this clone. The chain joins TRBV7-6 to TRBJ2-7; TRBD1 might be the D (6 bases). This CDR3 is built from 13 residues. The germline V and J ends were trimmed by 5 bases and 3 bases, with 11 bases remaining between them. CDR1 is SGHVS and CDR2 is FNYEAQ in the germline V gene. The CDR3 loop reads CASSHETGYEQYF. The CDR3 region has the DNA TGTGCCAGCAGCCACGAGACAGGCTACGAGCAGTACTTC. Full variable domain (remainder filled in from reference TRBV7-6 and TRBJ2-7): GAGVSQSPRYKVTKRGQDVALRCDPISGHVSLYWYRQALGQGPEFLTYFNYEAQQDKSGLPNDRFSAERPEGSISTLTIQRTEQRDSAMYRCASSHETGYEQYFGPGTRLTVT.

The J gene is TRBJ2-7, the V gene TRBV2; D may be TRBD1 (6 bases). Between the trimmed V and J ends, which lost 6 bases and 6 bases, there was a span of 9 bases. The CDR3 is 11 amino acids. The V gene's germline CDR1 is SNHLY and CDR2 FYNNEI. The CDR3 nucleotides read TGTGCCAGCAGGGTACAGGGCGAGCAGTACTTC. Amino acids: CASRVQGEQYF.

The J gene is TRBJ1-1, the V gene TRBV30; D may be TRBD1 (5 bases). Germline assignment: CDR1 GTSNPN and CDR2 SVGIG (reference sequence). Trimming removed 0 bases from V and 5 bases from J, with 13 bases in between. The CDR3 is made up of 14 amino acids. The CDR3, as DNA: TGTGCCTGGAGTGTACGGGGGACGTCTACTGAAGCTTTCTTT. Amino acids: CAWSVRGTSTEAFF.

V gene TRBV10-3 combines with J gene TRBJ1-5, with D tentatively TRBD1 (6 bases). This CDR3 contains 15 residues. Germline CDR1 ENHRY, CDR2 SYGVKD. Trimming pared 0 bases from V and 0 bases from J, leaving 6 bases between. The CDR3 loop is CAISESQGSNQPQHF. The CDR3 DNA sequence: TGTGCCATCAGTGAGTCACAGGGTAGCAATCAGCCCCAGCATTTT.

The gene calls are TRBV11-2 and TRBJ2-7, with 7 bases identical to TRBD1. The CDR3 loop spans 14 amino acids. Germline assignment: CDR1 SGHAT and CDR2 FQNNGV. The ends lost 5 bases at V and 2 bases at J; junction bases unmatched: 6. In DNA, the CDR3 is TGTGCCAGCAGCACCCAGGGACAGACCTACGAGCAGTACTTC. Its protein is CASSTQGQTYEQYF.

This clone occurred once. This CDR3 is CASSFRDRDYNEQFF. The CDR3 DNA sequence: TGTGCCAGCAGCTTTCGGGACAGGGATTACAATGAGCAGTTCTTC. The chain joins TRBV3-1 (or the pseudogene TRBV3-2) to TRBJ2-1; 9 positions match TRBD1. Germline CDR1 and CDR2: LGHDT and YNNKEL (reference sequence). The V segment lost 5 bases and the J segment 4 bases; nucleotides outside the gene matches: 6. There are 15 residues in the CDR3.

V usage is TRBV5-1 and J usage is TRBJ2-6, with D maybe TRBD1 (6 bases). Germline CDR1 is SGHRS and CDR2 is YFSETQ. The CDR3 covers 18 residues. V lost 4 bases and J lost 0, with 17 bases in between. The CDR3 here is CASSVEQGGPSGANVLTF. CDR3 DNA: TGCGCCAGCAGCGTCGAACAGGGTGGTCCCTCTGGGGCCAACGTCCTGACTTTC.

This clone was recorded only once. The J gene is TRBJ2-3, the V gene TRBV12-5, with 9 bases lining up with TRBD2. V shed 1 base, J shed 1 base, and the junction held 3 bases outside the gene matches. Germline CDR1 LGHNT, CDR2 FRNRAP. CDR3 length equals 16 residues. CDR3 bases: TGTGCTAGTGGTTTGGGCGGGGGGGCCGGCACAGATACGCAGTATTTT. Translated: CASGLGGGAGTDTQYF.

The chain has TRBV29-1 and TRBJ2-2, with D unclear. V was clipped by 1 base and J by 2 bases, with 8 bases between them. The CDR3 has 14 amino acids. CDR1 SQVTM and CDR2 ANQGSEA come from the germline V gene. CDR3 nucleotides: TGCAGCGTTGAAGGTGCGACAAACACCGGGGAGCTGTTTTTT. Protein sequence: CSVEGATNTGELFF.

The rearrangement uses TRBV6-5 and TRBJ2-5, with D possibly matching TRBD2 (6 bases). V lost 8 bases and J lost 5, with 15 bases in between. The germline gives CDR1 MNHEY, CDR2 SVGAGI. This CDR3 comprises 13 residues. CDR3 sequence reads: CASGEDVWETQYF. The CDR3 DNA sequence: TGTGCCAGCGGGGAGGATGTGTGGGAGACCCAGTACTTC.

This sequence joins TRBV25-1 and TRBJ2-3; no reliable D call. Deletions cut 1 base from V and 2 bases from J, with 7 bases between. In germline, CDR1 is MGHDK, CDR2 SYGVNS. The CDR3 is 14 amino acids. CDR3 region: CASSEFTYTDTQYF. In DNA, the CDR3 is TGTGCCAGCAGTGAATTTACTTACACAGATACGCAGTATTTT.

This rearrangement joins TRBV18 to TRBJ2-3; 8 bases line up with TRBD2. V lost 1 base to trimming and J lost 3 bases; unmatched junction nucleotides: 3. Germline loops: CDR1 KGHSH, CDR2 LQKENI. CDR3 length: 15 amino acids. CDR3 region: CASSPLAGSTDTQYF. The CDR3 nucleotides read TGTGCCAGCTCACCACTAGCGGGAAGTACAGATACGCAGTATTTT. Looking up the rest from reference TRBV18 and TRBJ2-3 gives the full variable domain: NAGVMQNPRHLVRRRGQEARLRCSPMKGHSHVYWYRQLPEEGLKFMVYLQKENIIDESGMPKERFSAEFPKEGPSILRIQQVVRGDSAAYFCASSPLAGSTDTQYFGPGTRLTVL.

This chain links TRBV6-5 with TRBJ2-7; TRBD2 aligns across 8 bases. Germline CDR1 and CDR2: MNHEY and SVGAGI. The CDR3 covers 14 residues. J was trimmed by 3 bases and V by 7 bases; bases with no gene match: 8. The CDR3 nucleotides read TGTGCCAGCAATTGGGTAGCGGGGAACTACGAGCAGTACTTC. Translated, it gives CASNWVAGNYEQYF.

This chain's CDR3 is CASSFWSALAPGDEQFF. CDR3 DNA: TGCGCCAGCAGCTTTTGGTCGGCTCTAGCTCCGGGCGATGAGCAGTTCTTC. This chain links TRBV5-1 with TRBJ2-1; D may be TRBD2 (5 bases). V shed 2 bases and J shed 8 bases, with 23 bases lying between them. Germline V gives CDR1 SGHRS, CDR2 YFSETQ. The CDR3 runs 17 residues.

The V and J genes are TRBV4-1 and TRBJ2-2; maybe TRBD2 (5 bases). The CDR3 totals 14 residues. Trimming pared 1 base from V and 4 bases from J, leaving 7 bases between. Germline CDR1 reads MGHRA; CDR2 reads YSYEKL. CDR3 protein: CASSQVGSTGELFF. For the CDR3, the DNA is TGCGCCAGCAGCCAAGTAGGGAGCACCGGGGAGCTGTTTTTT.